This T cell receptor (beta chain) stems from a study of cytomegalovirus exposure and HLA in healthy donors. Per the germline V gene, CDR1 is MNHNS and CDR2 is SASEGT. The CDR3 totals 21 residues. V shed 0 bases, J shed 0 bases, and the junction held 15 bases outside the gene matches. Those who donated were healthy bone marrow donors. PCR employed 60 Vbeta and 13 Jbeta primers. Sequencing used immunoSEQ multiplex PCR; TCRdb keeps in-frame clones, though not all of them. The sample has approximately 86,000 clones; about 70% are singletons. The sample consisted of PBMCs. The sequence derives from a man aged 55 to 69 in good health and CMV-seronegative. This chain connects TRBV6-1 to TRBJ1-4; 8 bases align to TRBD1. Here the CDR3 reads CASSEALIGTGLYSTNEKLFF. The CDR3 nucleotides are TGTGCCAGCAGTGAAGCCTTGATTGGGACAGGACTTTACTCAACTAATGAAAAACTGTTTTTT.